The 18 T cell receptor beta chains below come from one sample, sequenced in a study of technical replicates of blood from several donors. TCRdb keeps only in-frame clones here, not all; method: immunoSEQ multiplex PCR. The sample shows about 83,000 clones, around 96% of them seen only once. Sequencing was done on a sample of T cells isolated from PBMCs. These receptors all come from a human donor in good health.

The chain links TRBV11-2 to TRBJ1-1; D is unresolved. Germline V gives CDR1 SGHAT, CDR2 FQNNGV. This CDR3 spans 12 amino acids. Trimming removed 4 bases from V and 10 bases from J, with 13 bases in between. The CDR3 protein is CASSSNGLVAFF. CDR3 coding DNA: TGTGCCAGCAGCTCAAATGGGCTCGTAGCTTTCTTT.

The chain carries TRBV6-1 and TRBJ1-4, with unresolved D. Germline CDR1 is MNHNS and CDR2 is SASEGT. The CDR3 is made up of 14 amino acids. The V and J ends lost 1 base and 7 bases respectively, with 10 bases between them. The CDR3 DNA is TGTGCCAGCAGTGAAGTGGCTTCCCTTGAAAAACTGTTTTTT. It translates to CASSEVASLEKLFF.

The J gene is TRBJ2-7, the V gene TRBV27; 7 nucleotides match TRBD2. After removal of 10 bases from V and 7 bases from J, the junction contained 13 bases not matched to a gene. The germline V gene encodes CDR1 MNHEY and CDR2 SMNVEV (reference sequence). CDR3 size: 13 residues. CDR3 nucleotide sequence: TGTGCCACTAGCCGCCTAGCGGCCACGGAGCAGTACTTC. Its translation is CATSRLAATEQYF.

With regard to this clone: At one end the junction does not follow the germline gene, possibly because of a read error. The CDR3 loop is CASSLGKTPLLF. The CDR3 DNA reads TGTGCCAGCAGCTTAGGTAAAACTCCCCTACTCTTC. V and J are TRBV7-9 and TRBJ2-7, with unresolved D. The CDR3 extends over 12 amino acids. Germline lookup yields CDR1 SEHNR and CDR2 FQNEAQ (reference sequence).

This CDR3 is CASSADSYEKLFF. The CDR3 bases are TGTGCCAGCAGTGCAGACAGTTATGAAAAACTGTTTTTT. This sequence joins TRBV2 and TRBJ1-4; TRBD1 might be the D (5 bases). Germline-derived CDR1 and CDR2 are SNHLY and FYNNEI. V was clipped by 4 bases and J by 6 bases, with 9 bases between them. This CDR3 has 13 amino acids.

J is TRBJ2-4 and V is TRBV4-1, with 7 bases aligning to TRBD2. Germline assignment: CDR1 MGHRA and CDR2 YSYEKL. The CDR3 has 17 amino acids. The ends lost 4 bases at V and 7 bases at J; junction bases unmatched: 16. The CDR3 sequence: CASSPTSARTRVNIQYF. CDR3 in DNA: TGCGCCAGCAGCCCAACTAGCGCCCGTACAAGAGTGAACATTCAGTACTTC.

The chain's CDR3 is CASSVDGSGGRQPQHF. Written as DNA, the CDR3 is TGTGCCAGCAGCGTAGATGGTTCAGGGGGCAGGCAGCCCCAGCATTTT. The J gene is TRBJ1-5, the V gene TRBV9, with 8 bases that match TRBD1. CDR1 is SGDLS, CDR2 YYNGEE, per germline. The CDR3 covers 16 residues. Unmatched junction bases numbered 9, after V lost 0 bases and J lost 7 bases.

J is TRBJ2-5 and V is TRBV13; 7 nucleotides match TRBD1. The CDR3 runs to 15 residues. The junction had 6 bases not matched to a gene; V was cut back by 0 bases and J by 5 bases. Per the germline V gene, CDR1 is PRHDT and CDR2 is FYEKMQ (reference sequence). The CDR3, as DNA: TGTGCCAGCAGCTTAGGGACAGGGTTGTCGGAGACCCAGTACTTC. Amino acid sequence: CASSLGTGLSETQYF.

The CDR3 protein is CASSSQGTDTQYF. The CDR3 DNA reads TGCGCCAGCAGCTCGCAGGGCACAGATACGCAGTATTTT. V gene TRBV5-1 combines with J gene TRBJ2-3; D unresolved. V lost 3 bases and J 1 base, leaving 6 bases between the germline ends. Germline-derived CDR1 and CDR2 are SGHRS and YFSETQ. This CDR3 comprises 13 residues.

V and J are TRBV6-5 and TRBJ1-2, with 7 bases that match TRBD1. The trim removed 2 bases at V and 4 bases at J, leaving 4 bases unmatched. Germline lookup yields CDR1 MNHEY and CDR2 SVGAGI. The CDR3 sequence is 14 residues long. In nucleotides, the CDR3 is TGTGCCAGCAGTTACGGGACAGCCAGCTATGGCTACACCTTC. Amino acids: CASSYGTASYGYTF.

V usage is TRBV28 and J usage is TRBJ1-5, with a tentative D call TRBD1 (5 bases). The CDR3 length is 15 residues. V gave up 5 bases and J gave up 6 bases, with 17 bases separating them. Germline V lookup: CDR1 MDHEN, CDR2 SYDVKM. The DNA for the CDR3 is TGTGCCAGCAGTCCCGCTGGGGGGGTAGTTCAGCCCCAGCATTTT. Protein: CASSPAGGVVQPQHF.

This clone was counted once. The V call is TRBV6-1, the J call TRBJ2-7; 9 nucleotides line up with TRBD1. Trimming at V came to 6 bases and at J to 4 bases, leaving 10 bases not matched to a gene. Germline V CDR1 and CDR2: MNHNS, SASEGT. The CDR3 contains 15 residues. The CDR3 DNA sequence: TGTGCCAGCAGAAACCACAGGGGGCTTCAGTACGAGCAGTACTTC. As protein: CASRNHRGLQYEQYF.

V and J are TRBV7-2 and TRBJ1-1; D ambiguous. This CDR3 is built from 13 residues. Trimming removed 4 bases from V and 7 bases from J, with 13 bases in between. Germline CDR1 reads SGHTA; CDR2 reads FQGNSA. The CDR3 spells CASSSLERYEAFF. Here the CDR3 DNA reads TGTGCCAGCAGCTCGCTAGAACGATATGAAGCTTTCTTT.

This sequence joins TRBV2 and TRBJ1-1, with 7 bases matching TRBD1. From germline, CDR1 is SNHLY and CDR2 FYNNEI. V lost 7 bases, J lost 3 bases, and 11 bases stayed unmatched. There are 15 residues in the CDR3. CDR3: CASNLGPQGDTEAFF. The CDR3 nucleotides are TGTGCCAGCAACCTCGGACCGCAGGGGGACACTGAAGCTTTCTTT.

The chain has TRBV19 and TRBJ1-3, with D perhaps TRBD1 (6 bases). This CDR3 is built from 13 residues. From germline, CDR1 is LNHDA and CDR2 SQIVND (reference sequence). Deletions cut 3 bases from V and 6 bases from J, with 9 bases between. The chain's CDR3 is CASSINRENTIYF. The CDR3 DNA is TGTGCCAGTAGTATTAACAGGGAAAACACCATATATTTT.

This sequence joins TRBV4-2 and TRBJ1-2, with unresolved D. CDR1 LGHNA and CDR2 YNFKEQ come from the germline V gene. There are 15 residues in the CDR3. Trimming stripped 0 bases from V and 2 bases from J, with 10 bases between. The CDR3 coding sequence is TGTGCCAGCAGCCAAGATCGAGACAAGAACTATGGCTACACCTTC. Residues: CASSQDRDKNYGYTF.

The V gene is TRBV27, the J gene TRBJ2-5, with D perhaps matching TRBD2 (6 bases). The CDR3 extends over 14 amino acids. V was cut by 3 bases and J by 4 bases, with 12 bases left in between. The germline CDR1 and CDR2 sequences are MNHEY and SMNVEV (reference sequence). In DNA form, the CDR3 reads TGTGCCAGCAGTTTGGGACTTGGGGGAGAGACCCAGTACTTC. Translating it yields CASSLGLGGETQYF.

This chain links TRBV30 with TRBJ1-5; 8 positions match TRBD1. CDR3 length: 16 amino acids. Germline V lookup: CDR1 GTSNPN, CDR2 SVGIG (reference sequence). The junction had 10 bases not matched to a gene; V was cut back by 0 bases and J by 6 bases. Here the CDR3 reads CAWSVETGASGQPQHF. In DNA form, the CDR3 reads TGTGCCTGGAGTGTAGAGACAGGGGCATCGGGTCAGCCCCAGCATTTT.